Sequencing of this T cell receptor beta chain was carried out in a study of control samples from healthy donors and cancer patients (TCRdb year 2020). Libraries were made using the immunoSEQ multiplex PCR assay. In its TCRdb copy, this immuneACCESS table keeps in-frame sequences only and misses some clones. Where compared with another copy, unresolved V genes explain less than half of these, and the others have no known cause. The sample table holds 110,000 or so clones, of which less than 95% were seen once. The ten largest clones add up to 4.4% of the sample. Details on this clone: Its antigen is unknown. It has no much larger one-base neighbor in the sample; base qualities were not kept.

V trim: 9 bases; J trim: 8 bases; unmatched bases: 4. The germline V gene provides CDR1 ENHRY and CDR2 SYGVKD. From the cysteine up to the phenylalanine, the CDR3 has a length of 12 residues. The kept DNA is CDR3 alone, 36 bases in frame from the first base. The specimen sequenced was blood. The chain is encoded by TRBV10-3 joined to TRBJ1-2, and TRBD1 aligns with 12 junction nucleotides. This clonotype originated in a human donor in good health. The donor label of this sample is uncertain. The sequenced DNA is TGTGCCATGGGACAGGGGGCCTACGGCTACACCTTC. Translated, it gives CAMGQGAYGYTF.